A single sample is the source of the 19 T cell receptor beta chains below, sequenced in a study of OX40 agonist ivuxolimab in advanced cancers. Some clones are missing from TCRdb's copy, which holds only in-frame ones; the method was immunoSEQ multiplex PCR. This sample carries roughly 92,000 clones, around 90% of them seen once, and the ten largest clones take under 4%. The source was CD4+ or CD8+ T cells sorted from blood, collected in a trial of the OX40 agonist ivuxolimab. These receptors came from an adult with an advanced solid tumor such as melanoma, head and neck, liver or kidney cancer.

The chain recombines TRBV7-9 with TRBJ1-5; perhaps TRBD1 as D (6 bases). Deletions cut 9 bases from V and 6 bases from J, with 12 bases between. CDR1 SEHNR and CDR2 FQNEAQ come from the germline V gene (reference sequence). The CDR3 loop spans 12 amino acids. CDR3 loop: CARVQGVQPQHF. DNA of the CDR3: TGTGCCAGGGTACAGGGTGTTCAGCCCCAGCATTTT.

The gene calls are TRBV5-1 and TRBJ2-5; 8 bases match TRBD2. The V gene end was trimmed by 0 bases and the J gene end by 1 base; junction bases not matched to a gene: 8. Germline assignment: CDR1 SGHRS and CDR2 YFSETQ. There are 17 residues in the CDR3. The CDR3 sequence: CASSLGIAGMLQETQYF. The CDR3 nucleotides read TGCGCCAGCAGCTTGGGAATAGCGGGGATGCTCCAAGAGACCCAGTACTTC.

The chain joins TRBV19 to TRBJ1-3; TRBD1 aligns across 8 bases. Germline values: CDR1 LNHDA, CDR2 SQIVND (reference sequence). This CDR3 region has 15 residues. V gave up 5 bases and J gave up 3 bases; unmatched junction bases: 6. CDR3 nucleotides: TGTGCCAGTAGTGGGGGACAGGACTTTGGAAACACCATATATTTT. This sequence encodes CASSGGQDFGNTIYF. Combining the CDR3 with reference TRBV19 and TRBJ1-3 gives the whole variable domain DGGITQSPKYLFRKEGQNVTLSCEQNLNHDAMYWYRQDPGQGLRLIYYSQIVNDFQKGDIAEGYSVSREKKESFPLTVTSAQKNPTAFYLCASSGGQDFGNTIYFGEGSWLTVV.

This chain joins TRBV13 and TRBJ2-2; D unresolved. Trimming took off 0 bases at V and 4 bases at J, with 3 bases between the two ends. CDR3 size: 13 residues. The germline V gene has CDR1 PRHDT and CDR2 FYEKMQ (reference sequence). CDR3 nucleotides: TGTGCCAGCAGCTTAGGTGGCACCGGGGAGCTGTTTTTT. Translated, it gives CASSLGGTGELFF.

The rearrangement joins TRBV5-4 to TRBJ2-7; unclear D gene. CDR3 length: 12 residues. The germline V gene encodes CDR1 SGHNT and CDR2 YYREEE (reference sequence). Trimming cost V 5 bases and J 0 bases, with 6 bases left between them. CDR3: CASSSSSYEQYF. CDR3 coding DNA: TGTGCCAGCAGTTCCAGCTCCTACGAGCAGTACTTC.

The rearrangement links TRBV27 to TRBJ2-1; 14 nucleotides line up with TRBD2. Germline CDR1 is MNHEY and CDR2 is SMNVEV (reference sequence). V lost 5 bases, J lost 8 bases, and 11 bases stayed unmatched. This CDR3 region has 17 residues. CDR3 amino acids: CASSQGTSGGIVDEQFF. CDR3 DNA sequence: TGTGCCAGCAGTCAGGGGACTAGCGGGGGCATTGTGGATGAGCAGTTCTTC.

In the case of this clone: An end of the junction differs from the germline gene, which may be a read error. V gene TRBV10-3 combines with J gene TRBJ1-1, with D possibly matching TRBD1 (6 bases). Germline V gene sequence: CDR1 ENHRY, CDR2 SYGVKD. The CDR3 length is 14 residues. CDR3 DNA: TGTGCCAGCAGTTACGGGGGCATGAACACTGAAGCTTTCTTT. Its protein product is CASSYGGMNTEAFF.

V is TRBV7-8 and J is TRBJ1-1; D call uncertain. The V gene lost 5 bases and the J gene lost 0 bases, with 16 bases spanning the gap. This CDR3 region has 16 residues. Germline V lookup: CDR1 SGHVS, CDR2 FQNEAQ. The CDR3 region is CASSPPLAAMNTEAFF. In DNA, the CDR3 is TGTGCCAGCAGCCCCCCGTTGGCCGCAATGAACACTGAAGCTTTCTTT.

CDR3 sequence (DNA): TGTGCCAGCAGGGACGGGGGGGGATTACCAGATACGCAGTATTTT. Translated, it gives CASRDGGGLPDTQYF. The chain carries TRBV27 and TRBJ2-3, with 8 bases that match TRBD2. Trimming took 6 bases from V and 4 from J; bases not matched to a gene: 9. CDR1 is MNHEY, CDR2 SMNVEV, per germline (reference sequence). This CDR3 spans 15 amino acids.

The gene calls are TRBV27 and TRBJ2-7; 8 positions agree with TRBD2. J lost 2 bases, V lost 6 bases, and 6 bases had no gene match. CDR3 size: 14 residues. In germline, CDR1 is MNHEY, CDR2 SMNVEV (reference sequence). The CDR3: CASSLAGHAYEQYF. The CDR3 DNA sequence: TGTGCCAGCAGCTTAGCGGGACATGCCTACGAGCAGTACTTC.

The genes are TRBV29-1 and TRBJ2-7; no definite D call. Trimming pared 2 bases from V and 3 bases from J, leaving 8 bases between. The CDR3 extends over 12 amino acids. CDR1 and CDR2 (germline): SQVTM, ANQGSEA. CDR3 sequence (DNA): TGCAGCGTTGAACAGGAAAACTACGAGCAGTACTTC. Translating it yields CSVEQENYEQYF.

V gene TRBV27 combines with J gene TRBJ2-1; D is uncertain. This CDR3 has 11 amino acids. V lost 1 base, J lost 7 bases, and 2 bases lay in between. The germline V gene has CDR1 MNHEY and CDR2 SMNVEV (reference sequence). The CDR3 DNA reads TGTGCCAGCAGTTTATTTAATGAGCAGTTCTTC. Translating it yields CASSLFNEQFF.

This sequence joins TRBV27 and TRBJ2-4; D is uncertain. Germline values: CDR1 MNHEY, CDR2 SMNVEV (reference sequence). Trimming took 1 base from V and 8 from J, leaving 15 bases between them. The CDR3 is 15 amino acids. This CDR3 is CASSLFASAVDIQYF. The CDR3 nucleotides are TGTGCCAGCAGTTTATTCGCCTCGGCGGTGGACATTCAGTACTTC.

The chain uses TRBV5-4 and TRBJ2-1; no clear D gene. This CDR3 is built from 14 residues. V was cut by 3 bases and J by 0 bases, with 7 bases left in between. The V gene's germline CDR1 is SGHNT and CDR2 YYREEE (reference sequence). The CDR3 is CASSWRGSYNEQFF. The CDR3 nucleotides are TGTGCCAGCAGCTGGAGAGGCTCCTACAATGAGCAGTTCTTC.

J is TRBJ1-4 and V is TRBV5-6; D not resolved. CDR1 is SGHDT, CDR2 YYEEEE, per germline. Trimming cost V 2 bases and J 4 bases, with 12 bases left between them. This CDR3 is 15 amino acids long. The CDR3, as DNA: TGTGCCAGCAGCTTTCGGACGGACTATAATGAAAAACTGTTTTTT. Its translation is CASSFRTDYNEKLFF.

This clone was recorded once. The gene calls are TRBV9 and TRBJ2-2; D perhaps matches TRBD2 (7 bases). This CDR3 comprises 15 residues. Between the trimmed V and J ends, which lost 0 bases and 3 bases, there was a span of 9 bases. The germline V gene encodes CDR1 SGDLS and CDR2 YYNGEE. The CDR3 DNA reads TGTGCCAGCAGCGTAGGAGGGGGGGACACCGGGGAGCTGTTTTTT. Residues: CASSVGGGDTGELFF.

This rearrangement joins TRBV13 to TRBJ2-1; 9 positions agree with TRBD2. The J segment lost 10 bases and the V segment lost 3 bases, leaving 4 bases of the junction unmatched. The CDR3 covers 13 residues. The germline V gene has CDR1 PRHDT and CDR2 FYEKMQ (reference sequence). CDR3 loop: CASSFGRGGEQFF. The CDR3 nucleotides read TGTGCCAGCAGCTTCGGGCGGGGGGGAGAGCAGTTCTTC.

The chain couples TRBV11-2 to TRBJ2-5; either TRBD1 or TRBD2 may fit D (5 bases each). V lost 1 base and J lost 0, with 9 bases in between. The CDR3 has 15 residues. The germline V gene encodes CDR1 SGHAT and CDR2 FQNNGV. The CDR3 spells CASSLGEGYQETQYF. DNA for the CDR3: TGTGCCAGCAGCTTAGGTGAGGGGTACCAAGAGACCCAGTACTTC.

Turning to this clone: Other DNA sequences within the sample encode an identical CDR3. The J gene is TRBJ2-1, the V gene TRBV27; D not certain. Germline CDR1 and CDR2: MNHEY and SMNVEV (reference sequence). The CDR3 has 11 residues. Trimming left V 3 bases short and J 6 bases short, with 3 bases between. The CDR3 DNA is TGTGCCAGCAGTTTTGGCAATGAGCAGTTCTTC. Its protein is CASSFGNEQFF.